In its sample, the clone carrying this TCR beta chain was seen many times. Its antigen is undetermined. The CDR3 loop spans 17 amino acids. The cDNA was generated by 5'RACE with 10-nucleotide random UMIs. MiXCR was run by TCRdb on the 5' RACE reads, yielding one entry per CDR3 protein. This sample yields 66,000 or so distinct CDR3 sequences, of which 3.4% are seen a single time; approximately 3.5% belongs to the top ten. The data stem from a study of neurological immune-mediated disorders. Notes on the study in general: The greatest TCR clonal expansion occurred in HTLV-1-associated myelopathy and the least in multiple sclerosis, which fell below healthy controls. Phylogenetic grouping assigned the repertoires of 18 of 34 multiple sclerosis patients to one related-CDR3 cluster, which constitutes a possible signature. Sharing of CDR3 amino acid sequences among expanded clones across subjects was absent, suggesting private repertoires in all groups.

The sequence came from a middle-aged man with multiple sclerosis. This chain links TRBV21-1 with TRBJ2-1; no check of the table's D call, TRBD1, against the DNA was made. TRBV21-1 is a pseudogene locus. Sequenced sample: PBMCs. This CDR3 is CARTILGGTGDGNEQFF. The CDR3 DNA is TGTGCCAGAACAATCCTAGGGGGGACAGGGGATGGCAATGAGCAGTTCTTC.